The sample holds a few counts of the clone carrying this T cell receptor (beta chain). Trimming removed 4 bases from V and 6 bases from J, with 13 bases in between. The CDR3 spans 12 residues. From germline, CDR1 is DFQATT and CDR2 SNEGSKA (reference sequence). TCRdb used MiXCR to reprocess the RT-PCR reads, holding one entry per CDR3 protein. The table includes hundreds of thousands of distinct CDR3 sequences, 14% detected once. These data originate in a study of response to subunit inactivated influenza vaccine. The source is a man aged 50 to 60 who received an inactivated influenza vaccine. The sequencing here drew on PBMCs from blood, taken less than 15 days before vaccination. The chain has TRBV20-1 and TRBJ2-7, with D possibly matching TRBD1 (5 bases). The CDR3 region has the DNA TGCAGTGCTACCTCAGGGAAGGGCGAGCAGTACTTC. Amino acid sequence: CSATSGKGEQYF.